This TCR beta chain was sequenced for a study of tumor-infiltrating lymphocytes in localized non-small cell lung cancer. Study details: Resected tumor was paired with non-adjacent uninvolved lung from the same patient. Points from the study as a whole: Immunotypes IM1 and IM2 had similar TCR-derived T-cell fractions. Higher tumor T cell infiltration than in uninvolved lung was supported by TCRbeta sequencing. Only some patients had TCR sequencing, depending on available tissue.

Here immunoSEQ multiplex PCR was the method, and the copy in TCRdb shows in-frame clones only, minus some. The sample contains about 15,000 clones, roughly 71% of which appear only once. Per the germline V gene, CDR1 is LGHNA and CDR2 is YNFKEQ. This CDR3 region has 15 residues. V gave up 4 bases and J gave up 1 base; unmatched junction bases: 4. On this clone: The antigen is undetermined.

The chain carries TRBV4-2 and TRBJ2-7; 10 bases are a match to TRBD2. This TCR was sampled from a human donor with non-small cell lung cancer. Source material: lung tumor tissue. The CDR3 bases are TGTGCCAGCAGCCTTGGACTAGCGGCGTCCTACGAGCAGTACTTC. The encoded protein is CASSLGLAASYEQYF.